This T cell receptor (beta chain) originates from a study of blood T cells in healthy people across ages. This clonotype was seen more than once but under ten times. Primers used in a second PCR of about 7 to 12 cycles were a sample-barcoded 5' primer and a J-beta primer mix. Using its own MiXCR run on the 5' RACE reads, TCRdb lists one record per CDR3 protein. The data show 750,000 or so distinct CDR3 sequences, approximately 25% seen once. Peripheral blood was drawn, approximately 9.4 milliliters per donor. PBMCs were isolated at a quantity of at least 6 million per sample. The V gene's germline CDR1 is SEHNR and CDR2 FQNEAQ (reference sequence). The CDR3 sequence is 13 residues long. Trimming removed 9 bases from V and 4 bases from J; junction bases left unmatched: 6. These data are also associated with another study on T cells of mothers and their children. That source reports: Extraction yielded RNA that went, in full, into cDNA synthesis at about 1.5 ug per 15 ul.

V and J are TRBV7-9 and TRBJ2-3; TRBD2 aligns across 8 bases. The sample taken for sequencing was blood. This TCR came from a boy aged 5-17 years in good health. The CDR3 is CARAGESADTQYF. CDR3 sequence (DNA): TGTGCCAGAGCGGGAGAGTCGGCAGATACGCAGTATTTT.